These 32 T cell receptor beta chains were sequenced from one sample in a study of shared clonotypes between healthy human individuals. Here immunoSEQ multiplex PCR was the method, and the copy in TCRdb shows in-frame clones only, minus some. The repertoire holds roughly 1,500,000 clones, with about 98.5% as singletons. Sequencing was carried out using naive CD4+ T cells sorted from blood. Subset described: CD45RA+ positively selected. The receptors originated from a man between 25 and 39 years old in good health.

The genes are TRBV2 and TRBJ1-1, with D maybe TRBD1 (5 bases). Germline assignment: CDR1 SNHLY and CDR2 FYNNEI. CDR3 length: 13 residues. The ends were cut back, 11 bases at V and 1 base at J, with 14 bases in the middle. The CDR3: CAGRAGANTEAFF. The CDR3 DNA follows: TGTGCCGGCCGGGCCGGGGCGAACACTGAAGCTTTCTTT.

The count of this clone is one. This rearrangement joins TRBV5-4 to TRBJ2-1, with D tentatively TRBD1 (6 bases). Germline values: CDR1 SGHNT, CDR2 YYREEE (reference sequence). The CDR3 is 13 amino acids. V was shortened by 0 bases and J by 8 bases, with 9 bases between the two germline ends. CDR3 DNA: TGTGCCAGCAGCTTGGTAGGGACATATGAGCAGTTCTTC. Protein product: CASSLVGTYEQFF.

The gene calls are TRBV5-1 and TRBJ2-3, with 9 nucleotides matching TRBD2. Germline trimming cut 2 bases from V and 6 bases from J; bases unmatched to any gene: 19. The CDR3 consists of 19 residues. Per the germline V gene, CDR1 is SGHRS and CDR2 is YFSETQ. The CDR3 DNA follows: TGCGCCAGCAGCTTATTTAATGGATTGAAACTAGCGGGTCTGGATACGCAGTATTTT. This sequence encodes CASSLFNGLKLAGLDTQYF.

The J gene is TRBJ1-3, the V gene TRBV7-9; tentative D call: TRBD1 (6 bases). The CDR3 length is 16 residues. Looked up from germline, CDR1 is SEHNR and CDR2 is FQNEAQ (reference sequence). V lost 2 bases and J 3 bases, leaving 14 bases between the germline ends. DNA of the CDR3: TGTGCCAGCAGCTTACACAGGGACATTCTTGGAAACACCATATATTTT. Translated: CASSLHRDILGNTIYF.

The genes are TRBV9 and TRBJ2-7; 7 bases are a match to TRBD1. V was pared by 0 bases and J by 3 bases, with 3 bases of the junction left unmatched. The CDR3 contains 14 residues. The germline gives CDR1 SGDLS, CDR2 YYNGEE. Here the CDR3 DNA reads TGTGCCAGCAGCGTAGGACAGGGTCACTACGAGCAGTACTTC. As protein: CASSVGQGHYEQYF.

This chain joins TRBV5-6 and TRBJ1-1, with TRBD1 matching 9 bases. Germline CDR1 and CDR2: SGHDT and YYEEEE. This CDR3 comprises 15 residues. With V trimmed by 2 bases and J by 5 bases, 7 bases remained unmatched. The CDR3 reads CASSLAQGAITEAFF. In DNA form, the CDR3 reads TGTGCCAGCAGCTTAGCACAGGGGGCAATTACTGAAGCTTTCTTT.

The genes are TRBV13 and TRBJ2-7, with TRBD2 identical over 10 bases. Germline trimming cut 2 bases from V and 6 bases from J; bases unmatched to any gene: 7. The length of the CDR3 is 15 residues. Per the germline V gene, CDR1 is PRHDT and CDR2 is FYEKMQ (reference sequence). As DNA, the CDR3 is TGTGCCAGCAGCTTATTAGCGGGAGGTTTCGGCGAGCAGTACTTC. Its translation is CASSLLAGGFGEQYF.

The V call is TRBV30, the J call TRBJ2-2; D might be TRBD1 (5 bases). The CDR3 spans 15 residues. Germline-derived CDR1 and CDR2 are GTSNPN and SVGIG (reference sequence). The V end was cut by 2 bases, the J end by 2 bases, with 12 bases between. CDR3 DNA sequence: TGTGCCTGGAGTTGGATCGGACACAACACCGGGGAGCTGTTTTTT. Protein sequence: CAWSWIGHNTGELFF.

This clone was seen a single time. This chain connects TRBV15 to TRBJ2-7; D is perhaps TRBD2 (5 bases). CDR1 LNHNV and CDR2 YYDKDF come from the germline V gene (reference sequence). The length of the CDR3 is 17 residues. V lost 5 bases and J 4 bases, leaving 24 bases between the germline ends. The CDR3 here is CATSGGGRGGGRYEQYF. The CDR3 nucleotides read TGTGCCACCAGCGGAGGAGGTAGAGGCGGAGGACGTTACGAGCAGTACTTC.

The chain employs TRBV15 and TRBJ2-3, with TRBD2 identical over 9 bases. CDR1 and CDR2 (germline): LNHNV, YYDKDF (reference sequence). This CDR3 comprises 19 residues. With V trimmed by 0 bases and J by 4 bases, 14 bases remained unmatched. The CDR3 loop reads CATSRDRLAGTSFPDTQYF. The CDR3, as DNA: TGTGCCACCAGCAGAGATCGCCTAGCGGGGACCTCCTTCCCAGATACGCAGTATTTT.

The V and J genes are TRBV10-3 and TRBJ2-7; D not certain. Trimming removed 1 base at V and 6 bases at J, with 4 bases between. The CDR3 sequence is 11 residues long. The germline V gene encodes CDR1 ENHRY and CDR2 SYGVKD. Here the CDR3 reads CAISELAEQYF. CDR3 nucleotide sequence: TGTGCCATCAGTGAGTTGGCCGAGCAGTACTTC.

The rearrangement uses TRBV29-1 and TRBJ2-3; a possible D gene is TRBD2 (5 bases). Germline loops: CDR1 SQVTM, CDR2 ANQGSEA. This CDR3 has 14 amino acids. Trimming pared 3 bases from V and 0 bases from J, leaving 10 bases between. The chain's CDR3 is CSVDGRASTDTQYF. The CDR3 DNA reads TGCAGCGTTGATGGGCGGGCGAGCACAGATACGCAGTATTTT.

This clone was observed once. J is TRBJ2-1 and V is TRBV18, with D tentatively TRBD1 (6 bases). The CDR3 runs 13 residues. Germline V CDR1 and CDR2: KGHSH, LQKENI. The germline V and J ends were trimmed by 3 bases and 7 bases, with 10 bases remaining between them. In nucleotides, the CDR3 is TGTGCCAGCTCACCTGCAGGGGAAAATGAGCAGTTCTTC. Translation: CASSPAGENEQFF.

The chain joins TRBV4-1 to TRBJ1-1, with D maybe TRBD1 (5 bases). Trimming left V 4 bases short and J 4 bases short, with 13 bases between. CDR1 MGHRA and CDR2 YSYEKL come from the germline V gene. This CDR3 is 14 amino acids long. CDR3 DNA: TGCGCCAGCAGCCCAGCCGCAGGGCGCACTGAAGCTTTCTTT. Protein sequence: CASSPAAGRTEAFF.

The rearrangement joins TRBV5-8 to TRBJ1-3; D is undetermined. This CDR3 comprises 16 residues. Per germline, CDR1 SGHTS and CDR2 YDEGEE. Trimming stripped 3 bases from V and 2 bases from J, with 15 bases between. The CDR3 coding sequence is TGTGCCAGCAGCTCACGACTCGTCACCACTGGAAACACCATATATTTT. This codes for CASSSRLVTTGNTIYF.

The chain recombines TRBV11-2 with TRBJ2-7; 11 nucleotides agree with TRBD1. CDR3 length equals 14 residues. Germline-derived CDR1 and CDR2 are SGHAT and FQNNGV. V shed 5 bases and J 4 bases; nucleotides not matched to a gene: 4. CDR3 in amino acids: CASSRDRGFYEQYF. For the CDR3, the DNA is TGTGCCAGCAGCCGGGACAGGGGGTTTTACGAGCAGTACTTC.

The rearrangement joins TRBV18 to TRBJ1-1; D uncertain. CDR1 and CDR2 from the germline V gene are KGHSH and LQKENI. The CDR3 has 14 residues. With 6 bases removed from V and 4 bases from J, the gap between germline ends came to 15 bases. In DNA form, the CDR3 reads TGTGCCAGCTCCCCTTTTATGAAGGGCACTGAAGCTTTCTTT. Protein product: CASSPFMKGTEAFF.

This clone was seen once. This rearrangement joins TRBV18 to TRBJ1-2; D might be TRBD1 (5 bases). The germline gives CDR1 KGHSH, CDR2 LQKENI. The CDR3 covers 15 residues. With 6 bases removed from V and 6 bases from J, the gap between germline ends came to 20 bases. CDR3 residues: CASSTGLQPENGYTF. As DNA, the CDR3 is TGTGCCAGCTCGACGGGACTGCAACCTGAAAATGGCTACACCTTC.

The chain couples TRBV7-2 to TRBJ2-7, with no clear D. Germline loops: CDR1 SGHTA, CDR2 FQGNSA. V lost 4 bases and J lost 3, with 16 bases in between. The CDR3 is 15 amino acids. The CDR3 region is CASSYGQDRFYEQYF. CDR3 nucleotides: TGTGCCAGCAGCTACGGTCAGGACCGATTCTACGAGCAGTACTTC.

The chain joins TRBV19 to TRBJ2-3; D might be TRBD1 or TRBD2, each matching 5 bases. From germline, CDR1 is LNHDA and CDR2 SQIVND (reference sequence). Trimming left V 6 bases short and J 6 bases short, with 19 bases between. The CDR3 covers 15 residues. CDR3 residues: CASSLAETPGDTQYF. DNA for the CDR3: TGTGCCAGTAGCCTAGCAGAAACCCCAGGGGATACGCAGTATTTT.

This chain links TRBV14 with TRBJ2-7; TRBD2 matches at 7 bases. With V trimmed by 1 base and J by 6 bases, 3 bases remained unmatched. Germline V gene lookup returns CDR1 SGHDN and CDR2 FVKESK. The CDR3 has 13 residues. The CDR3: CASSQGWEGEQYF. The CDR3 DNA sequence: TGTGCCAGCAGCCAAGGGTGGGAGGGCGAGCAGTACTTC.

This clone occurred once. This chain connects TRBV28 to TRBJ2-5, with a weak D call TRBD1 (6 bases). Per the germline V gene, CDR1 is MDHEN and CDR2 is SYDVKM. This CDR3 has 14 residues. Trimming cost V 3 bases and J 2 bases, with 10 bases left between them. CDR3 nucleotides: TGTGCCAGCAGTTTCTGGACAGAACAAGAGACCCAGTACTTC. Its protein is CASSFWTEQETQYF. The full variable domain, its missing parts supplied by reference TRBV28 and TRBJ2-5, is DVKVTQSSRYLVKRTGEKVFLECVQDMDHENMFWYRQDPGLGLRLIYFSYDVKMKEKGDIPEGYSVSREKKERFSLILESASTNQTSMYLCASSFWTEQETQYFGPGTRLLVL.

The chain has TRBV29-1 and TRBJ2-7, with a weak D call TRBD1 (6 bases). The CDR3 has 14 residues. V was trimmed by 5 bases and J by 5 bases, leaving 19 bases between them. CDR1 SQVTM and CDR2 ANQGSEA come from the germline V gene. The CDR3 is CSVLLRQGSNEQYF. CDR3 nucleotide sequence: TGCAGCGTTCTACTGCGCCAGGGGAGTAACGAGCAGTACTTC.

The chain has TRBV5-6 and TRBJ1-4, with TRBD1 as a possible D gene (6 bases). Looked up from germline, CDR1 is SGHDT and CDR2 is YYEEEE. The V end lost 3 bases, the J end lost 6 bases, and 9 bases lay between the germline ends. The length of the CDR3 is 13 residues. In nucleotides, the CDR3 is TGTGCCAGCAGCTGGGGGGGCCATGAAAAACTGTTTTTT. Its protein is CASSWGGHEKLFF.

The count of this clone is one. The V and J genes are TRBV2 and TRBJ2-2; the D gene is possibly TRBD1 (5 bases). The CDR3 is 15 residues long. Germline loops: CDR1 SNHLY, CDR2 FYNNEI. V was cut by 1 base and J by 1 base, with 7 bases left in between. Written as DNA, the CDR3 is TGTGCCAGCAGTGAAGTGCAGGGGAACACCGGGGAGCTGTTTTTT. As protein: CASSEVQGNTGELFF.

J is TRBJ2-3 and V is TRBV9, with TRBD2 identical over 8 bases. This CDR3 has 15 residues. V was clipped by 3 bases and J by 4 bases; unmatched bases: 7. Germline lookup yields CDR1 SGDLS and CDR2 YYNGEE. CDR3 in amino acids: CASSEAGVGSDTQYF. CDR3 DNA: TGTGCCAGCAGCGAAGCGGGAGTGGGTTCAGATACGCAGTATTTT.

The DNA for the CDR3 is TGTGCCAGCAGCGTAGGGTCGGAGCTGGAAGGCTACGAGCAGTACTTC. This translates into CASSVGSELEGYEQYF. The chain links TRBV9 to TRBJ2-7; D not resolved. Germline V gene data show CDR1 as SGDLS and CDR2 as YYNGEE. The CDR3 loop spans 16 amino acids. V lost 0 bases and J 3 bases, leaving 16 bases between the germline ends.

The V gene is TRBV2, the J gene TRBJ2-7, with D unresolved. Trimming stripped 6 bases from V and 2 bases from J, with 11 bases between. Per germline, CDR1 SNHLY and CDR2 FYNNEI. The CDR3 covers 13 residues. The CDR3: CASSQPPTYEQYF. CDR3 bases: TGTGCCAGCAGCCAACCACCTACCTACGAGCAGTACTTC.

This clone showed up just once. Additional DNA sequences in this sample encode the identical CDR3. V gene TRBV18 combines with J gene TRBJ2-1; possible D gene TRBD2, 6 bases. This CDR3 comprises 15 residues. The V gene's germline CDR1 is KGHSH and CDR2 LQKENI. V gave up 1 base and J gave up 4 bases, with 11 bases separating them. CDR3 loop: CASSPLSGAYNEQFF. For the CDR3, the DNA is TGTGCCAGCTCACCACTTAGCGGAGCTTACAATGAGCAGTTCTTC. The entire variable domain, with the rest obtained from reference TRBV18 and TRBJ2-1, is as follows: NAGVMQNPRHLVRRRGQEARLRCSPMKGHSHVYWYRQLPEEGLKFMVYLQKENIIDESGMPKERFSAEFPKEGPSILRIQQVVRGDSAAYFCASSPLSGAYNEQFFGPGTRLTVL.

The gene calls are TRBV7-3 and TRBJ2-1; D is possibly TRBD2 (6 bases). This CDR3 region has 17 residues. The germline V gene encodes CDR1 SGHTA and CDR2 FQGTGA. V was trimmed by 5 bases and J by 9 bases, leaving 26 bases between them. CDR3 sequence reads: CASSPAEASATLGEQFF. The CDR3 DNA is TGTGCCAGCAGCCCTGCGGAAGCTAGCGCAACTCTTGGTGAGCAGTTCTTC.

V usage is TRBV5-6 and J usage is TRBJ1-1, with 9 bases fitting TRBD1. V lost 7 bases and J lost 6; bases outside the gene matches: 16. Looked up from germline, CDR1 is SGHDT and CDR2 is YYEEEE. The CDR3 covers 16 residues. The CDR3 bases are TGTGCCAGCTCCCTGACACAGGGGGCGTCGATCGCTGAAGCTTTCTTT. Translated, it gives CASSLTQGASIAEAFF.

The gene calls are TRBV5-6 and TRBJ2-7; 7 nucleotides agree with TRBD1. V gave up 1 base and J gave up 1 base; unmatched junction bases: 5. CDR3 length equals 15 residues. Per germline, CDR1 SGHDT and CDR2 YYEEEE. CDR3 residues: CASSLTGVVSYEQYF. CDR3 DNA sequence: TGTGCCAGCAGCTTGACAGGGGTCGTGTCCTACGAGCAGTACTTC.